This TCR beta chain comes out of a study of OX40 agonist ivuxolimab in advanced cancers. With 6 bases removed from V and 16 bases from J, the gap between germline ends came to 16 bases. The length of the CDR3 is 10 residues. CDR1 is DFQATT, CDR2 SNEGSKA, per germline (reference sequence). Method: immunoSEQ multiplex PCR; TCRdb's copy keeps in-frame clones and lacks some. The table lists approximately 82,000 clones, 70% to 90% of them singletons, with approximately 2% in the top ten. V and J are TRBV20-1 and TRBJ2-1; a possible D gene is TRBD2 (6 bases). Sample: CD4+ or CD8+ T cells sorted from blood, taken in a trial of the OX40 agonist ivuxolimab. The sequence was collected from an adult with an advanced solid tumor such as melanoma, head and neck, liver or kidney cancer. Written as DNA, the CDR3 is TGCAGTGCGGATCGGACTATCCAATTCTTC. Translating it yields CSADRTIQFF.